These 9 T cell receptor beta chains were all obtained from the same sample, sequenced in a study of T cells in Graves' hyperthyroidism and ophthalmopathy. RNA transcripts were the template for amplifying TCR beta CDR3 regions. The TCR CDR3 first-round RT-PCR relied on the HTBI primer set. TCRdb ran MiXCR on the multiplex PCR reads and lists one entry per CDR3 protein. The sample contains over 500,000 distinct CDR3 sequences, around 50% of which appear only once. The source material was peripheral blood or thyroid tissue (not recorded which). The source is an adult woman with Graves' disease, either hyperthyroidism or ophthalmopathy (not recorded which).

The chain carries TRBV6-6 and TRBJ2-2; D ambiguous. V lost 7 bases to trimming and J lost 9 bases, with 12 bases between them. The CDR3 contains 12 residues. CDR1 is MNHNY and CDR2 is SVGAGI in the germline V gene (reference sequence). In DNA, the CDR3 is TGTGCCAGCACGGGCGATAGCTGGGAGCTGTTTTTT. It codes for CASTGDSWELFF.

The J gene is TRBJ2-5, the V gene TRBV10-3; D is ambiguous. Germline CDR1 ENHRY, CDR2 SYGVKD. The CDR3 has 13 amino acids. Trimming took off 7 bases at V and 5 bases at J, with 14 bases between the two ends. CDR3 amino acids: CAIISIGGETQYF. The CDR3 DNA reads TGTGCCATCATATCGATCGGTGGTGAGACCCAGTACTTC.

The J gene is TRBJ2-7, the V gene TRBV29-1, with TRBD2 identical over 7 bases. The germline gives CDR1 SQVTM, CDR2 ANQGSEA. CDR3 length: 15 amino acids. V was pared by 0 bases and J by 2 bases, with 7 bases of the junction left unmatched. CDR3 in DNA: TGCAGCGTTGAAGAAACTGCGGGAGCCACCTACGAGCAGTACTTC. Amino acid sequence: CSVEETAGATYEQYF.

Worth noting for this clonotype: A junction end diverges from the germline sequence, so it may reflect a read error. The chain uses TRBV11-2 and TRBJ2-5; 13 nucleotides align to TRBD2. CDR3 length equals 16 residues. Germline values: CDR1 SGHAT, CDR2 FQNNGV. CDR3 sequence reads: CASSRRLAGGEETQYF. CDR3 in DNA: TGCGCCAGCAGCCGGAGACTAGCGGGGGGCGAGGAGACCCAGTACTTC. Drawing the rest from reference TRBV11-2 and TRBJ2-5, the complete variable domain is EAGVAQSPRYKIIEKRQSVAFWCNPISGHATLYWYQQILGQGPKLLIQFQNNGVVDDSQLPKDRFSAERLKGVDSTLKIQPAKLEDSAVYLCASSRRLAGGEETQYFGPGTRLLVL.

A few counts support this clonotype. A much larger clone differs by one base, so this may be a read error. The chain recombines TRBV29-1 with TRBJ1-3; D gene unclear. CDR1 SQVTM and CDR2 ANQGSEA come from the germline V gene. There are 16 residues in the CDR3. CDR3 nucleotides: TGCAGCGCTGAAGATTGGAAAGGAGACTCTGGAAACACCATATATTTT. Its protein product is CSAEDWKGDSGNTIYF.

The genes are TRBV29-1 and TRBJ2-1; 10 bases align to TRBD2. The CDR3 has 14 amino acids. Germline assignment: CDR1 SQVTM and CDR2 ANQGSEA. The V gene end was trimmed by 4 bases and the J gene end by 7 bases; junction bases not matched to a gene: 7. CDR3 nucleotide sequence: TGCAGCGTTGTTAGCGGGAGGACCGGGAATGAGCAGTTCTTC. Protein sequence: CSVVSGRTGNEQFF.

The chain combines TRBV7-2 with TRBJ1-2; D perhaps matches TRBD1 (5 bases). V lost 5 bases and J 4 bases, leaving 14 bases between the germline ends. Germline V gene sequence: CDR1 SGHTA, CDR2 FQGNSA. The CDR3 contains 14 residues. The CDR3 nucleotides read TGTGCCAGCAGCAAGGACATGGGGGTCTATGGCTACACCTTC. Amino acid sequence: CASSKDMGVYGYTF.

The chain's CDR3 is CSAKFQPDTSGDDGYTF. CDR3 DNA: TGCAGTGCCAAATTCCAGCCGGACACTTCCGGGGACGATGGCTACACCTTC. The chain combines TRBV20-1 with TRBJ1-2; TRBD1 is a possible D gene (5 bases). V was shortened by 6 bases and J by 6 bases, with 29 bases between the two germline ends. Looked up from germline, CDR1 is DFQATT and CDR2 is SNEGSKA (reference sequence). This CDR3 spans 17 amino acids.

The V and J genes are TRBV2 and TRBJ1-3; tentatively, D is TRBD1 (5 bases). The CDR3 is 15 residues long. The germline V gene encodes CDR1 SNHLY and CDR2 FYNNEI. Trimming cost V 5 bases and J 8 bases, with 19 bases left between them. The chain's CDR3 is CASSYPGPPGDTIYF. The DNA of the CDR3 is TGTGCCAGCAGTTACCCGGGACCACCCGGGGACACCATATATTTT.